This T cell receptor beta chain originates from a study of T cell changes during pregnancy in multiple sclerosis. V was clipped by 4 bases and J by 6 bases; unmatched bases: 7. Germline CDR1 reads MGHRA; CDR2 reads YSYEKL. The CDR3 is 15 amino acids. The protocol was immunoSEQ multiplex PCR, while the TCRdb copy is restricted to in-frame clones and leaves out a portion. The sample has around 45,000 clones; more than 80% are singletons. This TCR derives from a female donor with multiple sclerosis, enrolled in a pregnancy study. The sample in question was CD8+ T cells from peripheral blood mononuclear cells, obtained in the second trimester of pregnancy. This chain links TRBV4-1 with TRBJ2-1; 9 bases align to TRBD2. Here the CDR3 reads CASSPWAGGPNEQFF. In DNA, the CDR3 is TGCGCCAGCAGCCCCTGGGCGGGGGGGCCCAATGAGCAGTTCTTC.